This T cell receptor beta chain came from a study of T cells in Graves' hyperthyroidism and ophthalmopathy (dated by TCRdb to the late 2010s). Regarding the study in general: Peripheral blood samples were taken at initial diagnosis, before any treatment was given. To identify distinguishing TCR V-J signatures, a discovery cohort of about 100 patients was used, comprising 43 with Graves' ophthalmopathy and around 60 with stable Graves' hyperthyroidism. Prospective prediction of ophthalmopathy was tested in an independent validation cohort consisting of about 20 hyperthyroidism patients and around 16 patients who later progressed to ophthalmopathy. The approximately 90 discovery patients were randomly split 7:3 into training and test sets. In addition, the study compared T-cell repertoires in thyroid tissue and in blood from roughly six Graves' hyperthyroidism patients. After sampling, hyperthyroidism patients received methimazole starting at 30 mg daily, and ophthalmopathy patients received high-dose intravenous methylprednisolone. TCR Vbeta CDR3 sequencing of some 140 peripheral blood samples (about 45 ophthalmopathy, about 75 hyperthyroidism and 17 progressor patients) is reported in the paper.

In the ophthalmopathy patients, disease was moderately to severely active, with a Clinical Activity Score of 3 or more, a NOSPECS grade of 4 or more, and a duration of less than 3 months. Exclusion was applied to patients with uncontrolled infections, other autoimmune diseases, pregnancy or lactation. Diagnoses were based on clinical symptoms, serum thyroxine and TRAb, thyroid ultrasound and orbital computed tomography. PBMCs were separated from 10 ml of fresh peripheral blood using Ficoll-Paque density gradient centrifugation. Trizol reagent was used to extract total RNA, and RNA quality was then checked on an Agilent 2100 Bioanalyzer. This clonotype was seen only a few times. Its recognized antigen is unknown. No clone much larger than this one lies a single base away; base qualities are absent. What the study reported, not specific to this receptor: In validation, the model predicted progression to ophthalmopathy with roughly 66% sensitivity and approximately 72% specificity, a median of 6.5 months before onset. In cross-validation, a model built on a 13 V-J signature told ophthalmopathy apart from stable hyperthyroidism with over 85% sensitivity and around 83% specificity, and in testing the same model reached 80%/75%. Most expanded thyroid clonotypes (frequency above 0.001) were also detected in blood, suggesting blood repertoires may reflect thyroid immune responses. Sample size was not statistically predetermined, and blinding of investigators to group allocation was not performed.

Measured from the cysteine to the phenylalanine, the CDR3 is 15 residues long. Only the CDR3 part of the read is kept: 45 bases, read in frame from the first base. V is pruned by 7 bases and J by 6 bases, leaving 7 bases of the junction without a gene match. From the germline V gene, CDR1 is SGHRS and CDR2 is YFSETQ. Amplification of TCR beta CDR3 regions was carried out from RNA transcripts. A first-round RT-PCR of the TCR CDR3 used the HTBI primer set with the Qiagen OneStep RT-PCR kit. The libraries were constructed in a second round of multiplex PCR and then size-selected and purified. The libraries were sequenced on an Illumina HiSeq2000 using paired-end 100 bp reads. In the authors' own workflow: SOAPnuke was used to process the raw data, with reads discarded if the reads contained adapters or uncalled bases, had a mean Phred below 15, or lacked an exact constant-primer or identifier match. High-quality paired reads were merged using COPE v1.2.5, and each unique nucleotide sequence was defined as a clonotype. MiTCR v1.1 was used to align clonotypes to the IMGT TRBV, TRBD and TRBJ reference segments. Analysis was restricted to V-J combinations with a frequency above 0.0001, which covered over 98% of repertoires. A TCS score was defined as the ratio between F50 (clonal expansion) and ExV (chaos), using BLOSUM62-based TCRdist between CDR3 peptides within each V-J. Welch's t-statistics and random forest reduced some 510 V-J features to 13, which were used in a naive Bayes classifier (R e1071). TCRdb reanalyzed the raw reads on its own, using fastp at Q25 for trimming and MiXCR for clone calling, and kept in-frame beta chains. Each record represents a unique CDR3 protein, reported with the most common genes and DNA among its rows. The V and J calls shown here were made by TCRdb, not taken from the authors' results. This sample holds 500,000 to 550,000 distinct CDR3 sequences; 15% to 20% were observed only once. 47% of the sample is held by the ten biggest clonotypes.

This chain is built from TRBV5-1 and TRBJ2-2; the junction holds 12 bases that match TRBD1. This TCR derives from a man aged 40-50 years with Graves' ophthalmopathy. Sequences were obtained from blood. CDR3 sequence: CASSSGTGGPGELFF. The base sequence is TGCGCCAGCTCCTCCGGGACAGGGGGCCCCGGGGAGCTGTTTTTT.